Each of the 20 T cell receptor beta chains below was sequenced from the same sample in a study of T-cell reconstitution after alpha-beta-depleted transplantation in children. Notes on the study in general: By about two months after transplant, alpha-beta T cells reportedly arose from several hundred graft clones that had expanded.

A library of TCRbeta sequences, prepared with unique molecular identifiers, was generated. Each CDR3 protein gets one entry after TCRdb re-called the PCR reads with MiXCR. The data show 25,000 to 35,000 distinct CDR3 sequences, with around 7% seen just once and about 27% held by the top ten. These receptors have no known antigen. Sequenced here: peripheral blood, sampled 60 days after TCRalphabeta/CD19-depleted stem cell transplant. Receptors were obtained from a child under two years old who had a stem cell transplant for acute myeloid leukemia, so the T cells may come from the graft donor.

This clonotype is judged medium-sized. The V call is TRBV5-1, the J call TRBJ2-5; no firm D call. The V end lost 4 bases, the J end lost 3 bases, and 4 bases lay between the germline ends. Germline V lookup: CDR1 SGHRS, CDR2 YFSETQ. This CDR3 spans 11 amino acids. In DNA form, the CDR3 reads TGCGCCAGCAGCGTTGAAGAGACCCAGTACTTC. It codes for CASSVEETQYF.

This clonotype was recorded at least ten times. The CDR3 here is CASSLSGRPYNEQFF. CDR3 nucleotides: TGTGCCAGCAGCTTGAGCGGGAGACCTTACAATGAGCAGTTCTTC. The J gene is TRBJ2-1, the V gene TRBV13; 8 bases map to TRBD2. There are 15 residues in the CDR3. The trim removed 3 bases at V and 4 bases at J, leaving 5 bases unmatched. From germline, CDR1 is PRHDT and CDR2 FYEKMQ (reference sequence).

This clonotype has at least ten counts. V is TRBV27 and J is TRBJ1-5; D is unresolved. Trimming took 8 bases from V and 0 from J, leaving 11 bases between them. There are 14 residues in the CDR3. Per the germline V gene, CDR1 is MNHEY and CDR2 is SMNVEV (reference sequence). CDR3 nucleotide sequence: TGTGCCAGCCGGGTTACCCCTAGCAATCAGCCCCAGCATTTT. Translated, it gives CASRVTPSNQPQHF.

The sample holds many counts of this clonotype. DNA of the CDR3: TGTGCCAGCAGCTTAGCGGACAGGGGCGCAGAGACCCAGTACTTC. It codes for CASSLADRGAETQYF. The V and J genes are TRBV7-9 and TRBJ2-5; TRBD1 matches 9 bases. Per germline, CDR1 SEHNR and CDR2 FQNEAQ (reference sequence). There are 15 residues in the CDR3. V dropped 0 bases and J dropped 4; count of bases not matched to a gene: 3.

This clonotype was observed at least ten times. The chain couples TRBV28 to TRBJ1-2; D gene uncertain. Per germline, CDR1 MDHEN and CDR2 SYDVKM. The CDR3 totals 12 residues. V was shortened by 2 bases and J by 4 bases, with 5 bases between the two germline ends. CDR3 protein: CASSLTLYGYTF. Here the CDR3 DNA reads TGTGCCAGCAGTTTAACACTCTATGGCTACACCTTC.

V and J are TRBV18 and TRBJ2-5, with D possibly being TRBD1 (5 bases). Trimming stripped 0 bases from V and 6 bases from J, with 11 bases between. CDR1 KGHSH and CDR2 LQKENI come from the germline V gene. This CDR3 has 14 amino acids. CDR3: CASSPPVGEKTQYF. The CDR3 DNA reads TGTGCCAGCTCACCACCGGTAGGGGAAAAGACCCAGTACTTC. The complete variable domain, with remaining parts taken from reference TRBV18 and TRBJ2-5, reads NAGVMQNPRHLVRRRGQEARLRCSPMKGHSHVYWYRQLPEEGLKFMVYLQKENIIDESGMPKERFSAEFPKEGPSILRIQQVVRGDSAAYFCASSPPVGEKTQYFGPGTRLLVL.

This clonotype was counted many times. V usage is TRBV7-9 and J usage is TRBJ2-3, with a tentative D call TRBD2 (5 bases). The length of the CDR3 is 16 residues. The germline CDR1 and CDR2 sequences are SEHNR and FQNEAQ (reference sequence). Deletions cut 7 bases from V and 2 bases from J, with 19 bases between. The CDR3 nucleotides are TGTGCCAGCACCCCTGGGTTTAGCGAGTTCACAGATACGCAGTATTTT. Encoded protein: CASTPGFSEFTDTQYF.

There are many counts of this clonotype. The V call is TRBV5-5, the J call TRBJ2-1; 9 positions match TRBD1. The CDR3 totals 15 residues. V lost 3 bases, J lost 4 bases, and 5 bases stayed unmatched. Germline-derived CDR1 and CDR2 are SGHKS and YYEKEE (reference sequence). Here the CDR3 DNA reads TGTGCCAGCAGCTCAACAGGGGGCAAGTACAATGAGCAGTTCTTC. Translated, it gives CASSSTGGKYNEQFF. The variable domain in full, completed from reference TRBV5-5 and TRBJ2-1, reads DAGVTQSPTHLIKTRGQQVTLRCSPISGHKSVSWYQQVLGQGPQFIFQYYEKEERGRGNFPDRFSARQFPNYSSELNVNALLLGDSALYLCASSSTGGKYNEQFFGPGTRLTVL.

This clonotype was found many times. The rearrangement links TRBV27 to TRBJ2-7; D tentatively fits TRBD1 or TRBD2 (5 bases each). There are 13 residues in the CDR3. V lost 5 bases, J lost 6 bases, and 14 bases lay in between. CDR1 and CDR2 (germline): MNHEY, SMNVEV (reference sequence). CDR3 in DNA: TGTGCCAGCAGTCCCTGGGCAGGGAGCGAGCAGTACTTC. Translation gives CASSPWAGSEQYF.

The sample holds many counts of this clonotype. This chain connects TRBV20-1 to TRBJ2-7; possibly TRBD2 for D (6 bases). The CDR3 covers 12 residues. V was clipped by 5 bases and J by 2 bases, with 10 bases between them. Germline V gene data show CDR1 as DFQATT and CDR2 as SNEGSKA (reference sequence). CDR3 protein: CSAGDSTYEQYF. The CDR3 nucleotides are TGCAGTGCTGGGGACTCCACCTACGAGCAGTACTTC.

To note about this clonotype: A much larger clone differs from this one at a single base, so this may be a read error. The V and J genes are TRBV7-9 and TRBJ2-4, with D possibly being TRBD1 (6 bases). Per the germline V gene, CDR1 is SEHNR and CDR2 is FQNEAQ (reference sequence). The CDR3 is 16 residues long. The chain's CDR3 is CASSRTGFIANNIQYF. CDR3 DNA: TGTGCCAGCAGCCGAACAGGGTTCATAGCCAACAACATTCAGTACTTC.

The table lists this clonotype with many counts. The gene calls are TRBV28 and TRBJ1-2; no clear D. The CDR3 sequence is 14 residues long. CDR1 is MDHEN, CDR2 SYDVKM, per germline. V dropped 4 bases and J dropped 4 bases, with 13 bases sitting between them. CDR3 region: CASSSPGWGYGYTF. The DNA for the CDR3 is TGTGCCAGCAGTTCCCCCGGGTGGGGCTATGGCTACACCTTC.

The V call is TRBV27, the J call TRBJ2-7; tentative D call: TRBD1 (6 bases). Germline CDR1 reads MNHEY; CDR2 reads SMNVEV (reference sequence). Deletions cut 0 bases from V and 2 bases from J, with 20 bases between. The CDR3 consists of 18 residues. CDR3 sequence (DNA): TGTGCCAGCAGTTTATCGGGTCTCGGGGACACATGGACCTACGAGCAGTACTTC. It specifies CASSLSGLGDTWTYEQYF.

This clonotype has ten or more counts. V and J are TRBV20-1 and TRBJ2-5; the D gene could be TRBD1 or TRBD2 (5 bases each). Trimming stripped 4 bases from V and 11 bases from J, with 11 bases between. The germline V gene has CDR1 DFQATT and CDR2 SNEGSKA (reference sequence). The CDR3 covers 10 residues. The CDR3 is CSATRGGQYF. CDR3 coding DNA: TGCAGTGCTACCCGGGGCGGGCAGTACTTC.

This clonotype was detected many times. The gene calls are TRBV18 and TRBJ2-1; D is perhaps TRBD1 (5 bases). The germline CDR1 and CDR2 sequences are KGHSH and LQKENI. V dropped 3 bases and J dropped 6 bases, with 12 bases sitting between them. The CDR3 is 14 amino acids. The CDR3 region is CASSPGRDSNEQFF. CDR3 nucleotides: TGTGCCAGCTCACCCGGCAGGGATAGCAATGAGCAGTTCTTC.

This clonotype was detected many times. The chain combines TRBV7-9 with TRBJ2-1; 8 nucleotides match TRBD2. The CDR3 length is 15 residues. Germline lookup yields CDR1 SEHNR and CDR2 FQNEAQ (reference sequence). V was clipped by 7 bases and J by 4 bases; unmatched bases: 9. CDR3 sequence reads: CASTGPAGEYNEQFF. For the CDR3, the DNA is TGTGCCAGCACAGGCCCAGCGGGAGAATACAATGAGCAGTTCTTC.

This clonotype showed up many times. The chain carries TRBV7-9 and TRBJ2-6, with D perhaps TRBD1 (7 bases). CDR1 SEHNR and CDR2 FQNEAQ come from the germline V gene (reference sequence). This CDR3 contains 19 residues. Trimming took 7 bases from V and 2 from J, leaving 24 bases between them. CDR3 coding DNA: TGTGCCAGCACCCCGCTGGTCAGGGGGGTTGTTGCTGGGGCCAACGTCCTGACTTTC. It is translated as CASTPLVRGVVAGANVLTF.

In its sample, this clonotype was seen many times. The chain joins TRBV7-6 to TRBJ1-1; 7 bases fit TRBD1. This CDR3 has 14 amino acids. V lost 3 bases to trimming and J lost 14 bases; unmatched junction nucleotides: 15. Germline V CDR1 and CDR2: SGHVS, FNYEAQ. CDR3 sequence: CASSLADRAETAFF. CDR3 nucleotide sequence: TGTGCCAGCAGCTTGGCCGACAGGGCGGAAACTGCCTTCTTT.

The sample holds a few counts of this clonotype. CDR3 DNA sequence: TGTGCCACCAGTGATGATACGGAGAGCTCCTACAATGAGCAGTTCTTC. The encoded protein is CATSDDTESSYNEQFF. This sequence joins TRBV24-1 and TRBJ2-1; D unresolved. CDR3 length: 16 amino acids. In germline, CDR1 is KGHDR, CDR2 SFDVKD. V was pared by 3 bases and J by 0 bases, with 11 bases between.

The chain couples TRBV30 to TRBJ2-7; D uncertain. Trimming stripped 2 bases from V and 4 bases from J, with 9 bases between. This CDR3 is built from 12 residues. CDR1 and CDR2 from the germline V gene are GTSNPN and SVGIG (reference sequence). CDR3 coding DNA: TGTGCCTGGAGTCTGGAGACTTACGAGCAGTACTTC. Protein product: CAWSLETYEQYF.